The 29 T cell receptor beta chains below all came from one sample that was sequenced in a study of shared clonotypes between healthy human individuals. Assay: immunoSEQ multiplex PCR; the TCRdb copy retains only in-frame clones and omits some. The sample contains about 550,000 clones, around 95% of which appear only once. Naive CD8 populations comprised CD45RO-negative cells positively selected for CCR7, excluding terminally differentiated effector memory CD45RA+ cells. The sequencing sample was made of naive CD8+ T cells sorted from blood. Source of these receptors: a woman in her twenties or thirties in good health.

The chain is built from TRBV9 and TRBJ1-2; TRBD1 might be the D (5 bases). The CDR3 extends over 14 amino acids. The germline V gene encodes CDR1 SGDLS and CDR2 YYNGEE. Trimming removed 3 bases from V and 5 bases from J, with 14 bases in between. CDR3 amino acids: CASSGRQRNYGYTF. In nucleotides, the CDR3 is TGTGCCAGCAGCGGAAGACAGAGAAATTATGGCTACACCTTC.

In this sample, this clone turned up once. The chain joins TRBV27 to TRBJ2-7, with D maybe TRBD2 (6 bases). V was shortened by 0 bases and J by 3 bases, with 15 bases between the two germline ends. The CDR3 has 16 residues. CDR1 MNHEY and CDR2 SMNVEV come from the germline V gene (reference sequence). Written as DNA, the CDR3 is TGTGCCAGCAGTTTATCTCCCGGGACTGCACACTACGAGCAGTACTTC. It translates to CASSLSPGTAHYEQYF.

This chain uses TRBV13 with TRBJ2-1, with 12 bases fitting TRBD2. Trimming removed 4 bases from V and 0 bases from J; junction bases left unmatched: 7. Germline V lookup: CDR1 PRHDT, CDR2 FYEKMQ (reference sequence). The CDR3 length is 18 residues. CDR3 sequence: CASSSGLAGLSSYNEQFF. The CDR3 DNA follows: TGTGCCAGCAGCTCGGGACTAGCGGGCCTGAGCTCCTACAATGAGCAGTTCTTC.

The CDR3, as DNA: TGTGCCAGCAGCTTAGAGATAGGGGGTCCCCACGAGCAGTACTTC. Its translation: CASSLEIGGPHEQYF. The rearrangement joins TRBV11-2 to TRBJ2-7; possibly TRBD1 for D (6 bases). The CDR3 covers 15 residues. Germline V gene lookup returns CDR1 SGHAT and CDR2 FQNNGV. With 0 bases removed from V and 5 bases from J, the gap between germline ends came to 14 bases.

The chain employs TRBV2 and TRBJ1-2; D call uncertain. Deletions cut 11 bases from V and 6 bases from J, with 16 bases between. The CDR3 totals 12 residues. Germline values: CDR1 SNHLY, CDR2 FYNNEI. In DNA form, the CDR3 reads TGTGCCGGGTTGGGTCGGTTGGATGGCTACACCTTC. Amino acid sequence: CAGLGRLDGYTF. Supplemented by reference TRBV2 and TRBJ1-2, the full variable domain reads EPEVTQTPSHQVTQMGQEVILRCVPISNHLYFYWYRQILGQKVEFLVSFYNNEISEKSEIFDDQFSVERPDGSNFTLKIRSTKLEDSAMYFCAGLGRLDGYTFGSGTRLTVV.

The genes are TRBV27 and TRBJ2-2, with 9 bases identical to TRBD1. The CDR3 runs 15 residues. Trimming cost V 8 bases and J 5 bases; bases outside gene matches: 9. The germline CDR1 and CDR2 sequences are MNHEY and SMNVEV (reference sequence). The CDR3 sequence: CASAPGQGRTGELFF. DNA of the CDR3: TGTGCCAGCGCCCCGGGACAGGGACGAACCGGGGAGCTGTTTTTT.

The V and J genes are TRBV27 and TRBJ2-7; D may be TRBD2 (6 bases). The V gene lost 0 bases and the J gene lost 0 bases, with 9 bases spanning the gap. The CDR3 has 15 residues. Germline lookup yields CDR1 MNHEY and CDR2 SMNVEV (reference sequence). The CDR3 reads CASSLSTGLSYEQYF. The CDR3 DNA is TGTGCCAGCAGTTTATCCACGGGACTCTCCTACGAGCAGTACTTC.

The J gene is TRBJ2-1, the V gene TRBV29-1; possibly TRBD2 for D (6 bases). Per the germline V gene, CDR1 is SQVTM and CDR2 is ANQGSEA. V shed 4 bases and J shed 8 bases, with 15 bases lying between them. This CDR3 is built from 13 residues. CDR3 in amino acids: CSVAAGLVDEQFF. The CDR3, as DNA: TGCAGCGTTGCTGCGGGATTAGTCGATGAGCAGTTCTTC.

This rearrangement joins TRBV30 to TRBJ2-5, with TRBD2 identical over 12 bases. J was trimmed by 9 bases and V by 2 bases; bases with no gene match: 10. Germline values: CDR1 GTSNPN, CDR2 SVGIG (reference sequence). There are 15 residues in the CDR3. The CDR3 loop reads CAWSPGLAGPSAQYF. The CDR3 DNA is TGTGCCTGGAGTCCAGGACTAGCGGGACCATCGGCCCAGTACTTC.

The rearrangement joins TRBV27 to TRBJ1-5; 7 bases fit TRBD1. This CDR3 is built from 12 residues. CDR1 MNHEY and CDR2 SMNVEV come from the germline V gene (reference sequence). J gave up 5 bases and V 6 bases, and 1 base lay outside the gene matches. CDR3 in DNA: TGTGCCAGCAGCGACAGGGATCAGCCCCAGCATTTT. This sequence encodes CASSDRDQPQHF.

The chain recombines TRBV11-2 with TRBJ2-7; D unclear. Germline V gene sequence: CDR1 SGHAT, CDR2 FQNNGV. The CDR3 is made up of 15 amino acids. The germline V and J ends were trimmed by 0 bases and 3 bases, with 12 bases remaining between them. The CDR3 sequence: CASSLDVGVNYEQYF. Here the CDR3 DNA reads TGTGCCAGCAGCTTAGATGTAGGAGTAAACTACGAGCAGTACTTC.

V and J are TRBV29-1 and TRBJ2-7; maybe TRBD2 (5 bases). The germline gives CDR1 SQVTM, CDR2 ANQGSEA. The CDR3 is 12 residues long. The V and J ends lost 3 bases and 5 bases respectively, with 11 bases between them. CDR3 bases: TGCAGCGTTGAGTCCGGAGGTCACGAGCAGTACTTC. Amino acid sequence: CSVESGGHEQYF.

The chain uses TRBV10-2 and TRBJ2-3; possible D gene TRBD2, 5 bases. CDR1 is WSHSY, CDR2 SAAADI, per germline. Trimming stripped 3 bases from V and 4 bases from J, with 17 bases between. CDR3 size: 16 residues. The CDR3 protein is CASSDPPGLSPDTQYF. In DNA form, the CDR3 reads TGCGCCAGCAGTGACCCCCCCGGACTTTCCCCAGATACGCAGTATTTT.

The rearrangement links TRBV14 to TRBJ2-1; 8 nucleotides agree with TRBD2. The CDR3 runs 19 residues. V dropped 4 bases and J dropped 8; count of bases not matched to a gene: 22. Germline loops: CDR1 SGHDN, CDR2 FVKESK. This CDR3 is CASSPGQNRGTRSWDEQFF. CDR3 DNA sequence: TGTGCCAGCAGCCCCGGACAGAATCGGGGGACTAGGTCATGGGATGAGCAGTTCTTC.

This sequence joins TRBV28 and TRBJ2-5; TRBD2 aligns across 8 bases. CDR1 is MDHEN, CDR2 SYDVKM, per germline. After removal of 3 bases from V and 7 bases from J, the junction contained 13 bases not matched to a gene. This CDR3 comprises 16 residues. CDR3 sequence reads: CASSFQFGTRKTTQYF. CDR3 bases: TGTGCCAGCAGTTTTCAGTTCGGGACTAGGAAGACGACCCAGTACTTC.

A single count supports this clone. The chain is built from TRBV5-6 and TRBJ2-7; no firm D call. V was shortened by 0 bases and J by 0 bases, with 10 bases between the two germline ends. Looked up from germline, CDR1 is SGHDT and CDR2 is YYEEEE. This CDR3 is built from 15 residues. CDR3 protein: CASSLGGTLSYEQYF. Here the CDR3 DNA reads TGTGCCAGCAGCTTGGGTGGAACTCTCTCCTACGAGCAGTACTTC.

The CDR3 reads CASSLVGTDSYEQYF. CDR3 DNA sequence: TGTGCCAGCAGTTTAGTAGGGACGGACTCCTACGAGCAGTACTTC. V usage is TRBV27 and J usage is TRBJ2-7, with D perhaps being TRBD1 or TRBD2 (5 bases each). The CDR3 contains 15 residues. Trimming removed 2 bases from V and 0 bases from J, with 11 bases in between. The germline gives CDR1 MNHEY, CDR2 SMNVEV (reference sequence).

This chain connects TRBV27 to TRBJ2-1; D possibly matches TRBD1 or TRBD2 (5 bases each). The CDR3 runs 15 residues. Germline CDR1 reads MNHEY; CDR2 reads SMNVEV (reference sequence). V lost 6 bases to trimming and J lost 4 bases, with 16 bases between them. The DNA of the CDR3 is TGTGCCAGCAGCATAGACTGGGGGTCGTACAATGAGCAGTTCTTC. It translates to CASSIDWGSYNEQFF.

This sequence joins TRBV9 and TRBJ1-1, with TRBD1 as a possible D gene (5 bases). This CDR3 comprises 14 residues. Germline V gene sequence: CDR1 SGDLS, CDR2 YYNGEE. V gave up 3 bases and J gave up 1 base, with 10 bases separating them. The DNA for the CDR3 is TGTGCCAGCAGCGGCCGGGACCCGAACACTGAAGCTTTCTTT. Encoded protein: CASSGRDPNTEAFF.

V and J are TRBV5-6 and TRBJ2-1; 11 positions match TRBD1. The CDR3 is 15 residues long. The ends lost 2 bases at V and 3 bases at J; junction bases unmatched: 1. The germline V gene has CDR1 SGHDT and CDR2 YYEEEE. In DNA, the CDR3 is TGTGCCAGCAGCTTTGGGACAGGGGGCTACAATGAGCAGTTCTTC. It encodes CASSFGTGGYNEQFF.

CDR3 sequence (DNA): TGCAGCGTTGCCGGGGACGGAGCTGGGATGGAGCAGTACTTC. This codes for CSVAGDGAGMEQYF. The gene calls are TRBV29-1 and TRBJ2-5; either TRBD1 or TRBD2 may fit D (5 bases each). Per germline, CDR1 SQVTM and CDR2 ANQGSEA. The CDR3 covers 14 residues. Trimming removed 4 bases from V and 11 bases from J, with 23 bases in between.

The chain joins TRBV6-5 to TRBJ1-1; TRBD1 agrees at 7 bases. Per the germline V gene, CDR1 is MNHEY and CDR2 is SVGAGI. The CDR3 extends over 16 amino acids. Trimming removed 2 bases from V and 0 bases from J; junction bases left unmatched: 6. The CDR3 sequence is CASSYNPQGLNTEAFF. For the CDR3, the DNA is TGTGCCAGCAGTTACAACCCACAGGGGTTGAACACTGAAGCTTTCTTT.

This chain links TRBV10-1 with TRBJ2-5; the D gene is possibly TRBD2 (6 bases). The assigned J gene may be wrong: the sequence end matches TRBJ2-7 better. Per germline, CDR1 WNHNN and CDR2 SYGVQD (reference sequence). This CDR3 is 14 amino acids long. The CDR3 protein is CASSDGGGNYEQYF. The CDR3 coding sequence is TGCGCCAGCAGTGATGGCGGCGGGAACTACGAGCAGTACTTC.

V is TRBV16 and J is TRBJ2-7, with D unresolved. CDR3 length equals 14 residues. Germline V gene sequence: CDR1 KGHSY, CDR2 FQNENV. V was cut by 0 bases and J by 2 bases, with 8 bases left in between. CDR3 protein: CASSQSRNTYEQYF. The CDR3 DNA is TGTGCCAGCAGCCAATCCAGGAATACCTACGAGCAGTACTTC. Full variable domain (rest looked up from reference TRBV16 and TRBJ2-7): GEEVAQTPKHLVRGEGQKAKLYCAPIKGHSYVFWYQQVLKNEFKFLISFQNENVFDETGMPKERFSAKCLPNSPCSLEIQATKLEDSAVYFCASSQSRNTYEQYFGPGTRLTVT.

The chain carries TRBV5-4 and TRBJ2-1; 9 nucleotides line up with TRBD1. Per germline, CDR1 SGHNT and CDR2 YYREEE (reference sequence). The trim removed 4 bases at V and 4 bases at J, leaving 3 bases unmatched. The length of the CDR3 is 14 residues. The CDR3 sequence is CASSTGQGYNEQFF. The CDR3 region has the DNA TGTGCCAGCAGCACCGGACAGGGGTACAATGAGCAGTTCTTC.

As regards this clone: Likely a read error: the CDR3 ends without its conserved phenylalanine or tryptophan. The DNA is omitted, as the CDR3 cannot be located on it reliably, and the CDR3 follows TCRdb's listing. The chain recombines TRBV11-2 with TRBJ2-7; no DNA check was done on the table's D call, TRBD1. CDR1 is SGHAT and CDR2 is FQNNGV in the germline V gene. The CDR3 sequence runs 12 residues, both termini included. The CDR3 spells CASRGINSWGQI.

V is TRBV28 and J is TRBJ2-3, with D perhaps matching TRBD2 (5 bases). The germline V and J ends were trimmed by 5 bases and 0 bases, with 18 bases remaining between them. The CDR3 length is 17 residues. CDR1 and CDR2 (germline): MDHEN, SYDVKM. The DNA for the CDR3 is TGTGCCAGCAGTCCCGCCGGAGGAGCGTCTAGCACAGATACGCAGTATTTT. It translates to CASSPAGGASSTDTQYF. Together with reference TRBV28 and TRBJ2-3, the CDR3 gives the full variable domain: DVKVTQSSRYLVKRTGEKVFLECVQDMDHENMFWYRQDPGLGLRLIYFSYDVKMKEKGDIPEGYSVSREKKERFSLILESASTNQTSMYLCASSPAGGASSTDTQYFGPGTRLTVL.

This chain links TRBV27 with TRBJ2-7, with 9 bases aligning to TRBD2. The CDR3 loop spans 15 amino acids. Germline CDR1 reads MNHEY; CDR2 reads SMNVEV (reference sequence). J was trimmed by 4 bases and V by 2 bases; bases with no gene match: 6. CDR3 DNA: TGTGCCAGCAGTTTAACGATAGCGGGAGAATACGAGCAGTACTTC. It codes for CASSLTIAGEYEQYF.

The V gene is TRBV4-2, the J gene TRBJ2-2; D possibly corresponds to TRBD2 (5 bases). Trimming cost V 4 bases and J 2 bases, with 8 bases left between them. The CDR3 covers 14 residues. From germline, CDR1 is LGHNA and CDR2 YNFKEQ. CDR3 sequence: CASSPGLNTGELFF. CDR3 in DNA: TGTGCCAGCAGCCCTGGACTCAACACCGGGGAGCTGTTTTTT.